The 21 T cell receptor beta chains below come from one sample, sequenced in a study of T cells in Graves' hyperthyroidism and ophthalmopathy. RNA transcripts provided the source from which TCR beta CDR3 regions were amplified. Initially, a first-round RT-PCR of the TCR CDR3 employed the HTBI primer set. One entry per CDR3 protein, called by TCRdb with MiXCR from the multiplex PCR reads. The sample consists of about 640,000 distinct CDR3 sequences, less than 25% of them appearing once. Sequenced sample: blood. Receptor source: a young man with Graves' ophthalmopathy.

On this clonotype itself: Just one base apart from a much larger clone, this may be a read error. V gene TRBV5-1 combines with J gene TRBJ2-1, with 9 positions matching TRBD2. CDR3 length: 15 residues. The V gene's germline CDR1 is SGHRS and CDR2 YFSETQ. CDR3 bases: TGCGCCAACAGCTCGACTAGCGGAATTTACAATGAGCAGTTCTTC. Its translation: CANSSTSGIYNEQFF.

V and J are TRBV5-1 and TRBJ2-2, with D possibly being TRBD2 (5 bases). The V end was cut by 5 bases, the J end by 5 bases, with 10 bases between. Germline loops: CDR1 SGHRS, CDR2 YFSETQ. The CDR3 runs 13 residues. CDR3 in DNA: TGCGCCAGCAGAGGCCCGGGAACCGGGGAGCTGTTTTTT. As protein: CASRGPGTGELFF.

The rearrangement uses TRBV20-1 and TRBJ2-3; TRBD2 matches 13 bases. Trimming took 4 bases from V and 0 from J; bases not matched to a gene: 10. The CDR3 length is 18 residues. The germline gives CDR1 DFQATT, CDR2 SNEGSKA (reference sequence). The CDR3 loop reads CSATSGLAGADSTDTQYF. The CDR3 coding sequence is TGCAGTGCTACCTCAGGACTAGCGGGAGCTGATAGCACAGATACGCAGTATTTT.

This clonotype was counted a few times. The J gene is TRBJ2-7, the V gene TRBV28, with no clear D. With 2 bases removed from V and 0 bases from J, the gap between germline ends came to 11 bases. Germline CDR1 reads MDHEN; CDR2 reads SYDVKM. This CDR3 is built from 15 residues. CDR3 residues: CASSLMRESSYEQYF. The CDR3 nucleotides read TGTGCCAGCAGTTTAATGCGCGAGAGCTCCTACGAGCAGTACTTC.

This clonotype has a count of ten or more. The chain employs TRBV20-1 and TRBJ2-5; 11 positions match TRBD2. J was trimmed by 5 bases and V by 6 bases; bases with no gene match: 23. Looked up from germline, CDR1 is DFQATT and CDR2 is SNEGSKA (reference sequence). The CDR3 contains 19 residues. In nucleotides, the CDR3 is TGCAGTGCCAGCCCCTATTACATGACTAGCGGGAAGTCGTGGGAGACCCAGTACTTC. Residues: CSASPYYMTSGKSWETQYF.

This clonotype was detected many times. The rearrangement joins TRBV18 to TRBJ1-5, with D hard to call. The CDR3 is 13 amino acids. V was clipped by 4 bases and J by 4 bases, with 8 bases between them. Germline CDR1 is KGHSH and CDR2 is LQKENI. Written as DNA, the CDR3 is TGTGCCAGCTCACAAGGAGCAAATCAGCCCCAGCATTTT. Protein: CASSQGANQPQHF.

V gene TRBV7-9 combines with J gene TRBJ2-1, with 10 bases matching TRBD1. V was clipped by 5 bases and J by 7 bases; unmatched bases: 5. The CDR3 sequence is 14 residues long. The germline V gene encodes CDR1 SEHNR and CDR2 FQNEAQ (reference sequence). The CDR3 region is CASSPRQGANEQFF. The CDR3 DNA follows: TGTGCCAGCAGCCCAAGACAGGGGGCTAATGAGCAGTTCTTC.

This clonotype was detected many times. The chain couples TRBV28 to TRBJ2-1, with D unclear. CDR1 and CDR2 from the germline V gene are MDHEN and SYDVKM. V gave up 5 bases and J gave up 8 bases, with 10 bases separating them. The CDR3 covers 12 residues. The CDR3 DNA is TGTGCCAGCAGTCAGAAATACGATGAGCAGTTCTTC. It translates to CASSQKYDEQFF.

This clonotype occurred many times. This chain connects TRBV28 to TRBJ2-3; D gene unclear. Germline V gives CDR1 MDHEN, CDR2 SYDVKM. This CDR3 is built from 12 residues. Trimming stripped 5 bases from V and 2 bases from J, with 5 bases between. CDR3 DNA: TGTGCCAGCAGTCGTACCACAGATACGCAGTATTTT. This translates into CASSRTTDTQYF.

This chain links TRBV15 with TRBJ2-7; perhaps TRBD1 as D (7 bases). This CDR3 region has 13 residues. Trimming cost V 4 bases and J 2 bases, with 9 bases left between them. Germline V gene lookup returns CDR1 LNHNV and CDR2 YYDKDF (reference sequence). CDR3 loop: CATSTGGTYEQYF. The CDR3 DNA sequence: TGTGCCACCAGCACAGGGGGGACCTACGAGCAGTACTTC.

This clonotype came up many times. The V and J genes are TRBV11-2 and TRBJ1-1, with D uncertain. V gave up 1 base and J gave up 2 bases, with 8 bases separating them. The CDR3 is 14 residues long. Germline values: CDR1 SGHAT, CDR2 FQNNGV. The CDR3 region is CASSLAGSNTEAFF. The DNA for the CDR3 is TGTGCCAGCAGCTTAGCAGGCAGCAACACTGAAGCTTTCTTT.

The chain carries TRBV20-1 and TRBJ2-3; the D is unclear. This CDR3 has 15 amino acids. V lost 1 base, J lost 2 bases, and 13 bases lay in between. Germline V CDR1 and CDR2: DFQATT, SNEGSKA (reference sequence). In nucleotides, the CDR3 is TGCAGTGCTAGAGGTGGGTCGGACCCCACAGATACGCAGTATTTT. It codes for CSARGGSDPTDTQYF.

This clonotype was detected a few times. The chain carries TRBV5-1 and TRBJ2-7, with TRBD2 identical over 9 bases. V was pared by 2 bases and J by 3 bases, with 3 bases of the junction left unmatched. CDR3 size: 14 residues. The germline V gene encodes CDR1 SGHRS and CDR2 YFSETQ. CDR3 amino acids: CASSFTLAGYEQYF. The CDR3 nucleotides are TGCGCCAGCAGCTTCACACTAGCGGGCTACGAGCAGTACTTC.

This chain connects TRBV7-9 to TRBJ2-2; D is perhaps TRBD1 (5 bases). This CDR3 is 15 amino acids long. Trimming removed 1 base from V and 6 bases from J, with 12 bases in between. Germline CDR1 and CDR2: SEHNR and FQNEAQ (reference sequence). In DNA form, the CDR3 reads TGTGCCAGCAGCTTAGTGCAGGGCGGCGCCGGGGAGCTGTTTTTT. Amino acids: CASSLVQGGAGELFF.

The chain recombines TRBV15 with TRBJ1-5; D is uncertain. Germline V gene lookup returns CDR1 LNHNV and CDR2 YYDKDF (reference sequence). The CDR3 consists of 15 residues. Trimming took 0 bases from V and 6 from J, leaving 12 bases between them. The CDR3 region is CATSRDRGAGQPQHF. The CDR3 bases are TGTGCCACCAGCAGAGATCGGGGAGCGGGTCAGCCCCAGCATTTT.

This rearrangement joins TRBV10-3 to TRBJ1-5; D is uncertain. The ends were cut back, 0 bases at V and 6 bases at J, with 6 bases in the middle. The CDR3 is made up of 13 amino acids. Germline CDR1 reads ENHRY; CDR2 reads SYGVKD. The CDR3 reads CAISESVVQPQHF. The CDR3 DNA reads TGTGCCATCAGTGAGTCGGTGGTTCAGCCCCAGCATTTT.

This clonotype has just a few counts. The chain is built from TRBV28 and TRBJ1-3, with a weak D call TRBD1 (6 bases). The CDR3 covers 15 residues. Germline V lookup: CDR1 MDHEN, CDR2 SYDVKM. The V gene lost 2 bases and the J gene lost 2 bases, with 10 bases spanning the gap. CDR3 DNA sequence: TGTGCCAGCAGTTTACACAGGGACACTGGAAACACCATATATTTT. This sequence encodes CASSLHRDTGNTIYF.

This clonotype was seen ten or more times. The rearrangement joins TRBV6-2 or TRBV6-3 to TRBJ2-1, with D tentatively TRBD2 (6 bases). The CDR3 contains 14 residues. In germline, CDR1 is MNHEY, CDR2 SVGEGT. Trimming pared 6 bases from V and 8 bases from J, leaving 17 bases between. The CDR3 here is CASRGLGTSDEQFF. The CDR3 bases are TGTGCCAGCAGGGGACTGGGTACGAGCGATGAGCAGTTCTTC.

V and J are TRBV4-3 and TRBJ2-3; D is perhaps TRBD2 (6 bases). Germline V gene lookup returns CDR1 LGHNA and CDR2 YSLEER. CDR3 length: 16 residues. With 3 bases removed from V and 4 bases from J, the gap between germline ends came to 17 bases. The chain's CDR3 is CASSQVLASSSDTQYF. The CDR3 DNA reads TGCGCCAGCAGCCAGGTTCTAGCGTCATCGTCAGATACGCAGTATTTT.

Ten or more counts support this clonotype. The V call is TRBV12-3 or TRBV12-4, the J call TRBJ2-5, with TRBD1 as a possible D gene (6 bases). Trimming took 1 base from V and 4 from J, leaving 7 bases between them. The CDR3 is 13 amino acids. The CDR3 reads CASSLVGAETQYF. The CDR3 DNA sequence: TGTGCCAGCAGTTTAGTGGGGGCAGAGACCCAGTACTTC.

There are many counts of this clonotype. The CDR3 protein is CASSLDKNSNQPQHF. The CDR3 region has the DNA TGTGCCAGCAGCTTAGACAAGAATAGCAATCAGCCCCAGCATTTT. The V call is TRBV7-2, the J call TRBJ1-5; D gene ambiguous. The germline V and J ends were trimmed by 1 base and 0 bases, with 7 bases remaining between them. The germline gives CDR1 SGHTA, CDR2 FQGNSA. The CDR3 loop spans 15 amino acids.